The 28 T cell receptor beta chains listed next were all sequenced from one sample in a study of blood T cell repertoires in COVID-19. Measured with immunoSEQ multiplex PCR; TCRdb has only the in-frame clones, and not every one. The data contain approximately 71,000 clones, roughly 85% of them singletons. Sequenced material: peripheral blood. The receptor source for this set is a man aged 55-75 years with active or convalescent COVID-19.

The chain links TRBV18 to TRBJ2-7; 10 nucleotides align to TRBD1. This CDR3 contains 16 residues. Germline lookup yields CDR1 KGHSH and CDR2 LQKENI. J gave up 3 bases and V 3 bases, and 8 bases lay outside the gene matches. CDR3 in DNA: TGTGCCAGCTCACCCCTTGAGGGACAGGGGATCTACGAGCAGTACTTC. This codes for CASSPLEGQGIYEQYF.

DNA of the CDR3: TGTGCCAGCAGCTCGCGGACTAGCGGGGGGGCCCGCGCAGATACGCAGTATTTT. This sequence encodes CASSSRTSGGARADTQYF. This chain links TRBV7-2 with TRBJ2-3, with TRBD2 matching 15 bases. The CDR3 is 18 amino acids. With V trimmed by 4 bases and J by 4 bases, 9 bases remained unmatched. Germline assignment: CDR1 SGHTA and CDR2 FQGNSA.

This clone was found a few times. The chain recombines TRBV5-1 with TRBJ1-5; D not resolved. Deletions cut 7 bases from V and 3 bases from J, with 11 bases between. Germline V CDR1 and CDR2: SGHRS, YFSETQ. The CDR3 length is 13 residues. Here the CDR3 reads CASGLEPNQPQHF. Written as DNA, the CDR3 is TGCGCCAGCGGCCTAGAGCCCAATCAGCCCCAGCATTTT.

This clone appeared many times. CDR3 nucleotides: TGCAGCGTTGTGCTGGACAGGCTTGCTGGGGCCAACGTCCTGACTTTC. Encoded protein: CSVVLDRLAGANVLTF. This sequence joins TRBV29-1 and TRBJ2-6, with TRBD1 matching over 7 bases. V lost 4 bases to trimming and J lost 2 bases; unmatched junction nucleotides: 8. Germline V lookup: CDR1 SQVTM, CDR2 ANQGSEA. This CDR3 has 16 amino acids.

The sample holds a few counts of this clone. The gene calls are TRBV19 and TRBJ2-2, with 9 bases lining up with TRBD1. Germline CDR1 and CDR2: LNHDA and SQIVND (reference sequence). V trimming: 5 bases; J trimming: 4 bases; junction bases outside the gene matches: 5. This CDR3 is built from 15 residues. CDR3 in amino acids: CASSWGTGSTGELFF. The CDR3 region has the DNA TGTGCCAGTAGTTGGGGGACAGGGAGCACCGGGGAGCTGTTTTTT.

V usage is TRBV21-1 and J usage is TRBJ1-1; the table assigns TRBD1, which was not confirmed against the DNA. TRBV21-1 corresponds to a pseudogene. This CDR3 comprises 14 residues. The CDR3 is CASSTPTVNTEAFF. The CDR3 DNA reads as TGTGCCAGCAGCACCCCAACAGTGAACACTGAAGCTTTCTTT.

The chain links TRBV30 to TRBJ2-7; 7 bases are shared with TRBD1. CDR1 is GTSNPN and CDR2 is SVGIG in the germline V gene (reference sequence). V trimming: 4 bases; J trimming: 7 bases; junction bases outside the gene matches: 16. The CDR3 consists of 15 residues. This CDR3 is CAWTKTGDEAGEQYF. The CDR3 DNA sequence: TGTGCCTGGACAAAAACAGGGGATGAGGCTGGAGAGCAGTACTTC.

This clone was observed at least ten times. J is TRBJ2-1 and V is TRBV5-3, with 9 bases lining up with TRBD2. TRBV5-3 is filed as an ORF, its function uncertain. This CDR3 region has 15 residues. V shed 0 bases, J shed 7 bases, and the junction held 5 bases outside the gene matches. CDR3 nucleotides: TGTGCCAGAAGCTTGGAAGCGGGGGGTAAAAATGAGCAGTTCTTC. This encodes CARSLEAGGKNEQFF.

This clone was counted between two and nine times. The V and J genes are TRBV5-1 and TRBJ2-7; D is perhaps TRBD2 (7 bases). Trimming shortened V by 1 base and J by 3 bases, and 17 bases separated the two germline ends. This CDR3 is 16 amino acids long. Germline CDR1 is SGHRS and CDR2 is YFSETQ. CDR3 nucleotides: TGCGCCAGCAGCTTGATCCCAGGAGGGGGGGACTACGAGCAGTACTTC. Its protein is CASSLIPGGGDYEQYF.

The rearrangement links TRBV4-1 to TRBJ1-4, with TRBD1 matching over 7 bases. The CDR3 runs to 16 residues. V shed 2 bases, J shed 8 bases, and the junction held 11 bases outside the gene matches. Germline CDR1 is MGHRA and CDR2 is YSYEKL. The CDR3 region is CASSQTPPGTVEKLFF. CDR3 sequence (DNA): TGCGCCAGCAGCCAAACCCCCCCCGGGACAGTGGAAAAACTGTTTTTT.

J is TRBJ2-3 and V is TRBV5-1, with 11 positions matching TRBD2. Germline V gene sequence: CDR1 SGHRS, CDR2 YFSETQ. The CDR3 spans 15 residues. Trimming cost V 1 base and J 5 bases; bases outside gene matches: 3. CDR3 sequence reads: CASSLLAGGEDTQYF. The CDR3 DNA reads as TGCGCCAGCAGCTTGCTAGCGGGGGGAGAAGATACGCAGTATTTT.

This clone was seen only a few times. The chain joins TRBV4-2 to TRBJ1-5, with D unclear. From germline, CDR1 is LGHNA and CDR2 YNFKEQ. The CDR3 has 15 amino acids. Trimming cost V 0 bases and J 3 bases, with 9 bases left between them. The CDR3 nucleotides are TGTGCCAGCAGCCAAGATCTGGAGGACAATCAGCCCCAGCATTTT. It codes for CASSQDLEDNQPQHF.

The chain links TRBV5-8 to TRBJ2-3; the D gene is possibly TRBD2 (5 bases). The CDR3 spans 14 residues. Trimming removed 4 bases from V and 0 bases from J, with 9 bases in between. Germline assignment: CDR1 SGHTS and CDR2 YDEGEE. CDR3 protein: CASSGRLSTDTQYF. CDR3 DNA: TGTGCCAGCAGCGGGAGACTGAGCACAGATACGCAGTATTTT.

The chain recombines TRBV28 with TRBJ2-3; a possible D gene is TRBD2 (6 bases). V was clipped by 8 bases and J by 3 bases, with 21 bases between them. The germline CDR1 and CDR2 sequences are MDHEN and SYDVKM. The CDR3 extends over 16 amino acids. The CDR3 region has the DNA TGTGCCAGCGTAGGGGACTCCTCTCGATGGACAGATACGCAGTATTTT. It codes for CASVGDSSRWTDTQYF.

This clone was counted once. The V call is TRBV7-3, the J call TRBJ2-2; 8 bases match TRBD2. The CDR3 is made up of 16 amino acids. Germline loops: CDR1 SGHTA, CDR2 FQGTGA. V trimming: 5 bases; J trimming: 6 bases; junction bases outside the gene matches: 11. For the CDR3, the DNA is TGTGCCAGCAGCCCCCCCGGGGGGGGCCGATCCGGGGAGCTGTTTTTT. It is translated as CASSPPGGGRSGELFF.

V is TRBV5-5 and J is TRBJ1-5; D is possibly TRBD1 (6 bases). Germline loops: CDR1 SGHKS, CDR2 YYEKEE (reference sequence). The CDR3 covers 14 residues. Deletions cut 3 bases from V and 3 bases from J, with 10 bases between. The CDR3 region is CASSSDSFNQPQHF. In nucleotides, the CDR3 is TGTGCCAGCAGCTCGGACAGCTTCAATCAGCCCCAGCATTTT.

The genes are TRBV10-3 and TRBJ2-7; tentatively, D is TRBD1 (5 bases). The CDR3 spans 11 residues. Germline CDR1 ENHRY, CDR2 SYGVKD. V shed 0 bases and J shed 9 bases, with 6 bases lying between them. CDR3 in DNA: TGTGCCATCAGTGAGTCCCAGGGGCAGTACTTC. It yields the protein CAISESQGQYF.

The chain has TRBV27 and TRBJ2-7; TRBD2 matches 7 bases. V shed 4 bases, J shed 2 bases, and the junction held 8 bases outside the gene matches. Germline CDR1 reads MNHEY; CDR2 reads SMNVEV (reference sequence). CDR3 length: 15 amino acids. This CDR3 is CASSSGYGGAYEQYF. In DNA, the CDR3 is TGTGCCAGCAGTTCCGGCTATGGGGGGGCCTACGAGCAGTACTTC.

The chain recombines TRBV11-2 with TRBJ1-2; 7 bases map to TRBD1. J gave up 8 bases and V 5 bases, and 14 bases lay outside the gene matches. Germline assignment: CDR1 SGHAT and CDR2 FQNNGV. CDR3 length equals 15 residues. The CDR3 protein is CASSPFPPRGQGYTF. Written as DNA, the CDR3 is TGTGCCAGCAGCCCATTTCCACCGAGGGGACAGGGCTACACCTTC.

The chain employs TRBV10-3 and TRBJ1-5; the D gene is possibly TRBD1 (6 bases). V was shortened by 8 bases and J by 5 bases, with 13 bases between the two germline ends. The V gene's germline CDR1 is ENHRY and CDR2 SYGVKD. This CDR3 contains 13 residues. The CDR3 region has the DNA TGTGCCATCGGAGGGGGGGGAGATCAGCCCCAGCATTTT. Residues: CAIGGGGDQPQHF.

The chain uses TRBV28 and TRBJ1-3; D not resolved. Deletions cut 5 bases from V and 2 bases from J, with 10 bases between. CDR3 length equals 14 residues. CDR1 and CDR2 (germline): MDHEN, SYDVKM. The CDR3 region has the DNA TGTGCCAGCAGTCCCGGAGGAACTGGAAACACCATATATTTT. Protein: CASSPGGTGNTIYF.

This clone has just a few counts. The chain joins TRBV15 to TRBJ1-3; no clear D. This CDR3 has 17 amino acids. Germline V gene lookup returns CDR1 LNHNV and CDR2 YYDKDF (reference sequence). V lost 1 base, J lost 0 bases, and 13 bases lay in between. CDR3 protein: CATSRVSWSGSGNTIYF. CDR3 DNA sequence: TGTGCCACCAGCAGAGTCTCGTGGTCCGGCTCTGGAAACACCATATATTTT.

The rearrangement links TRBV28 to TRBJ2-6; D not certain. CDR1 and CDR2 (germline): MDHEN, SYDVKM. The length of the CDR3 is 16 residues. The V end lost 9 bases, the J end lost 0 bases, and 15 bases lay between the germline ends. CDR3 sequence reads: CASASAAASGANVLTF. CDR3 sequence (DNA): TGTGCCAGTGCCAGTGCCGCGGCCTCTGGGGCCAACGTCCTGACTTTC.

The chain is built from TRBV6-2 or TRBV6-3 and TRBJ2-7, with 8 bases matching TRBD1. Germline loops: CDR1 MNHEY, CDR2 SVGEGT. The ends lost 6 bases at V and 6 bases at J; junction bases unmatched: 13. This CDR3 region has 15 residues. The CDR3 coding sequence is TGTGCCAGCAGCGATGCCGGGACAGGCATTGTCGAGCAGTACTTC. Translation gives CASSDAGTGIVEQYF.

The chain employs TRBV5-6 and TRBJ2-3, with D maybe TRBD1 (6 bases). The CDR3 consists of 16 residues. V was shortened by 2 bases and J by 1 base, with 14 bases between the two germline ends. The germline gives CDR1 SGHDT, CDR2 YYEEEE. The CDR3 loop is CASSFLAGVRTDTQYF. CDR3 DNA: TGTGCCAGCAGCTTCTTGGCAGGGGTCCGCACAGATACGCAGTATTTT.

The CDR3 bases are TGTGCCAGCAGCTTGGATCGGAGGGGGCGAGAAAACATTCAGTACTTC. It specifies CASSLDRRGRENIQYF. The rearrangement joins TRBV5-4 to TRBJ2-4; maybe TRBD1 (7 bases). In germline, CDR1 is SGHNT, CDR2 YYREEE (reference sequence). The CDR3 consists of 16 residues. Trimming pared 0 bases from V and 5 bases from J, leaving 15 bases between.

The chain has TRBV27 and TRBJ1-3, with TRBD1 as a possible D gene (6 bases). V was pared by 3 bases and J by 4 bases, with 7 bases between. This CDR3 spans 13 amino acids. Germline lookup yields CDR1 MNHEY and CDR2 SMNVEV (reference sequence). CDR3 in DNA: TGTGCCAGCAGTTTTACAGGGGGAAACACCATATATTTT. Amino acid sequence: CASSFTGGNTIYF.

This clone showed up just once. The chain has TRBV3-1 (or the pseudogene TRBV3-2) and TRBJ2-7, with a weak D call TRBD1 (5 bases). V was clipped by 3 bases and J by 1 base, with 13 bases between them. CDR3 length equals 15 residues. Germline V gives CDR1 LGHDT, CDR2 YNNKEL (reference sequence). DNA of the CDR3: TGTGCCAGCAGCCAGAGAACCACAGGTTCCTACGAGCAGTACTTC. It encodes CASSQRTTGSYEQYF.